The subject of this entry is one T cell receptor beta chain. The sample holds one count of this clone. The antigen this receptor binds is unknown. The junction and the germline gene differ at one end; a read error may be behind it. Libraries were constructed by the immunoSEQ multiplex PCR assay. For the multiplex PCR, a mixture combining 60 forward primers for TCR Vbeta segments and 13 reverse primers for TCR Jbeta segments was used. A multiplex PCR assay on genomic DNA amplified the CDR3 region of rearranged TCR beta genes. Amplified TCR beta libraries were sequenced as 87-base-pair reads on the Illumina HiSeq System. As for how the authors treated the data: A later analysis tallied 75 million to 95 million unique TCR beta chains across the 666 repertoires, and around 10 million of those chains were shared by two or more donors. A nearest-neighbor algorithm error-corrected the raw reads and collapsed the reads into unique sequences, merging closely related sequences to remove PCR and sequencing errors. Alignment of CDR3 sequences to IMGT reference sequences was used to assign V, D and J gene segments. Each retained sequence needed at least a six-nucleotide match to both a V gene segment and a J gene segment. A rearrangement counted as productive if the CDR3 had no stop codons and remained in frame with V and J, and every other rearrangement counted as non-productive. CDR3 was defined according to IMGT convention as the region running from the second conserved V-encoded cysteine to the conserved J-encoded phenylalanine. In an earlier analysis of 550 to 650 of the donors, sequences lacking an unambiguous match to a single V gene segment were excluded. An earlier analysis of approximately 590 of the donors called V segments functional above 56.7% productive rearrangements and segregating when the between-donor standard deviation exceeded 5%. A statistical classification framework was built to diagnose cytomegalovirus status from the catalog of TCR beta chain sequences. In a later analysis, V and J genes were assigned by comparing TCR nucleotide sequences against IMGT/GENE-DB human TR gene sequences. Using the TCRdist pipeline, a later analysis assigned CDR3 sequences along with most-parsimonious VDJ recombination scenarios. In a later analysis, every TCR beta chain was defined by the combination of its CDR3 amino acid sequence and its V-gene family, and reads without a unique V-gene family were dropped. In a later analysis, 450 to 600 highly shared, low-generation-probability nucleotide sequences were removed to address suspected cross-contamination and a sequencing artifact. For each public chain, a later analysis derived a clonal expansion index from normalized ranks of inferred template counts within each repertoire. A later analysis computed generation probabilities with a VDJ recombination model fitted to out-of-frame rearrangements, and checked the results against IGoR. In a later analysis, TCR-TCR, TCR-HLA and TCR-CMV co-occurrence was scored with hypergeometric tests, and a repertoire-size bias correction was applied to TCR pairs. False discovery rates were estimated in a later analysis by permuting HLA or CMV assignments 20 times. In a later analysis, co-occurring TCRs were grouped using DBSCAN, with TCRdist sequence similarity added in when clustering inside HLA-allele-positive subsets. Repertoires with fewer than 30,000 or more than 120,000 public chains, plus five repertoires with anomalous nucleotide sharing, were excluded from co-occurrence clustering. Sourced from immuneACCESS, this table was stored by TCRdb with only in-frame sequences that have V and J called. A share of the clones is absent; for the studies checked, an unresolved V gene accounts for under half, and the remainder has no known explanation. From that table come the V and J calls and clone size; the DNA was used to work out D and trimming. For this sample the table gives under 150,000 clones, of which about four fifths were detected only once. The ten biggest clones cover around 4.1% of the sample.

This entry is derived from a study of cytomegalovirus exposure and HLA in healthy donors (dated by TCRdb to about 2017). Study-level background: An earlier analysis of approximately 640 of the donors reported about 250 Gb of sequence data and some 100 million unique TCR beta sequences from about 179 million T cells. Besides the first cohort of 666 subjects, a separate validation cohort made up of over 95 different subjects was used. Of the roughly 400 genotyped donors, 65% to 90% fell in the genetic ancestry cluster associated with self-reported Caucasian donors. HLA typing included class I and class II loci at four-digit resolution. The study was designed to test whether signatures of past pathogen exposure could be identified by cataloging public T cell receptors. Because of strong linkage in the cohort, roughly 5 DR-DQ haplotypes were treated as single units for association and clustering. Across 300 to 400 genotyped donors of the cohort, an average of about 240,000 unique TCR beta nucleotide sequences per donor were sequenced, and approximately 17% of those sequences were non-productive. Genome-wide SNP genotypes for about 65% of the 666 donors were used in a later genetic analysis, which treated that subset as a discovery cohort. To predict cytomegalovirus infection status, the study combined high-throughput TCR immunosequencing, statistical association of individual TCRs with disease status, and machine learning. A later analysis re-examined previously published TCR beta repertoires from hundreds of donors and added high-resolution HLA genotyping to investigate patterns of TCR occurrence. The study profiled the T cell repertoires of 666 subjects by immunosequencing and related them to cytomegalovirus serostatus. Rather than drawing on any new phenotypic data, the later analysis identified candidate immune exposures from TCR beta sequences and the way those sequences occurred across donors. Donor age, sex, ethnicity and CMV serostatus were compiled together with the repertoire data. An early release that covered roughly 600 HLA-typed donors contained approximately 320 gigabases of sequencing data and 80 million or so unique TCR sequences. An earlier analysis of 500 to 650 of the donors applied high-throughput TCR beta sequencing to assess whether each TCR beta V gene segment acted as functional or pseudogenic. Typing coverage differed by locus: A, B, C, DRB1 and DQB1 were typed in about 620-630 donors, DQA1 in about 560, DPA1 in roughly 590, and DPB1 in 450 to 480. Every discovery cohort repertoire had been produced on one sequencing platform.

The investigation overall reported the following: Compared with equally common non-associated chains, HLA-associated TCR beta chains in a later analysis were more clonally expanded and had lower generation probabilities. Most TCR sequences were observed very rarely across donors, whereas some public TCRs were present in many individuals. Because HLA typing was unavailable for some donors at each locus, only the typed subset was used in association tests. Broadly in line with IMGT annotations, most TCR beta V segments showed up in productive rearrangements about 90% or about 30% of the time in an earlier analysis of some 590 of the donors. A further reported finding was that TCR beta sequences accurately predicted the HLA-A and HLA-B alleles for most subjects in the first cohort. In this cohort, only TCR beta chains were sequenced, and detectable features were limited by the absence of alpha or paired-chain data. Specific HLA alleles were associated with more than 15,000 TCR beta sequences at a false discovery rate of 0.05 in a later analysis. In a later genetic analysis, fewer N-insertions in productive TCRs were reported among donors in an Asian-associated ancestry cluster than the 666-donor mean. A later analysis reported that several top co-occurrence clusters appeared linked to parvovirus B19, influenza, CMV and Epstein-Barr virus. In a later analysis, the rate of TCR association differed among HLA loci, with DRB1 alleles having the most associated TCRs and HLA-C alleles having the fewest. Linkage disequilibrium might explain the correlated functional status among segregating V segments, but an unknown experimental factor could not be excluded. The classifier was reported to diagnose cytomegalovirus status with high specificity and sensitivity in both the original cohort and the validation cohort. The study gave a list of some 150 TCR beta chains associated with cytomegalovirus. A later genetic analysis associated a missense DCLRE1C variant with V-gene and J-gene trimming of TCR beta chains, and an independent cohort replicated the association. In vitro tests confirmed that a few of the cytomegalovirus-associated TCR beta chains recognize cytomegalovirus antigens. Presence/absence analyses assumed roughly uniform sequencing depth across donors, an assumption that may not hold. For the cohort, immune exposure information was limited to CMV serostatus. A cluster of highly shared sequence variants was judged likely to be a technical artifact of the sequencing pipeline. The authors suggested that the approach could potentially be generalized to other disease states and immunological phenotypes. Assigning TCR associations to individual alleles was difficult when HLA alleles, especially DR and DQ, strongly co-occurred. Because counts were too low, roughly 18 rarely observed V segments, including chromosome 9 orphons, were left out of the earlier analysis of 587 of the donors. A later analysis found that most CMV-associated TCR beta chains appeared HLA-restricted, with HLA associations seemingly driven largely by CMV exposure.

The cohort consisted of 650 to 850 healthy bone marrow donors. At the time of sampling, every cohort member was nominally healthy, though immune exposures that went unrecorded were likely present. The donor tested CMV seropositive, placing the donor among the roughly 300 seropositive members of the cohort. A peripheral blood sample was provided by each donor, and peripheral blood mononuclear cells were used for TCR beta sequencing. Genomic DNA extraction from the blood cell samples was performed with the Qiagen DNeasy Blood Extraction Kit. The sample was PBMCs. The sequence came from a man aged 35-49 years in good health and CMV-seropositive.

The CDR3 protein sequence reads: CSSSLSWTASYEQYF. The base sequence is TGTTCCAGCAGCTTATCGTGGACAGCCTCCTACGAGCAGTACTTC. The V and J genes are TRBV7-9 and TRBJ2-7; possibly the D gene is TRBD1, per 6 matching bases. The germline V gene (reference sequence) sets CDR1 to SEHNR and CDR2 to FQNEAQ. From the cysteine up to the phenylalanine, the CDR3 has a length of 15 residues. The entry retains the CDR3 DNA only, 45 bases that are in frame from base 1.